This T cell receptor (beta chain) was observed in a study of shared T cell receptors in the human thymus. The table came from immunoSEQ multiplex PCR; TCRdb's copy has only in-frame clones and leaves some out. The table includes hundreds of thousands of clones, about 90% detected once. These data are also associated with another study on human thymus T cells.

Sequencing input: thymocytes. This TCR derives from a boy under two years old with a congenital heart defect.

The CDR3 is CASSQDWTVISGNTIYF. The CDR3, as DNA: TGCGCCAGCAGCCAAGATTGGACAGTAATTTCTGGAAACACCATATATTTT. The chain joins TRBV4-1 to TRBJ1-3; D is possibly TRBD1 (6 bases). Germline assignment: CDR1 MGHRA and CDR2 YSYEKL. The ends were cut back, 0 bases at V and 1 base at J, with 13 bases in the middle. The length of the CDR3 is 17 residues.